The 21 T cell receptor beta chains in this list originate from one sample, sequenced in a study of blood T cells in healthy people across ages. Primers used in a second PCR of roughly 6 to 11 cycles were a sample-barcoded 5' primer and a J-beta primer mix. TCRdb fed the 5' RACE reads into MiXCR, producing one record per CDR3 protein. The sample has fewer than 950,000 distinct CDR3 sequences, 35% to 40% seen once. Sequenced sample: blood. These receptors were collected from a man aged 18 to 30 in good health.

This chain links TRBV12-3 or TRBV12-4 with TRBJ2-2; no clear D. The CDR3 consists of 18 residues. With 6 bases removed from V and 4 bases from J, the gap between germline ends came to 24 bases. Here the CDR3 reads CASSRRQSSVWATGELFF. The CDR3 DNA reads TGTGCCAGCAGCCGCAGACAAAGCTCCGTATGGGCCACCGGGGAGCTGTTTTTT.

This clonotype was seen only once. Just one base apart from a much larger clone, this may be a read error. The V call is TRBV6-2 or TRBV6-3, the J call TRBJ2-4, with 8 bases matching TRBD2. Germline values: CDR1 MNHEY, CDR2 SVGEGT. The CDR3 is made up of 16 amino acids. Losses at the gene ends were 7 bases for V and 1 base for J; bases not matched to a gene: 9. The CDR3 loop is CASTMTGGVAKNIQYF. CDR3 nucleotide sequence: TGTGCCAGCACTATGACCGGGGGGGTGGCCAAAAACATTCAGTACTTC.

This clonotype was detected many times. The V gene is TRBV4-1, the J gene TRBJ1-6, with D hard to call. The V and J ends lost 6 bases and 6 bases respectively, with 21 bases between them. In germline, CDR1 is MGHRA, CDR2 YSYEKL. CDR3 length: 17 residues. CDR3 sequence (DNA): TGCGCCAGCAGTCCCGGGCCCGACTTTCTCCCTAATTCACCCCTCCACTTT. As protein: CASSPGPDFLPNSPLHF.

This chain links TRBV7-2 with TRBJ1-5, with 8 nucleotides matching TRBD1. Trimming cost V 5 bases and J 4 bases; bases outside gene matches: 4. CDR1 and CDR2 (germline): SGHTA, FQGNSA. The CDR3 has 14 amino acids. CDR3 sequence reads: CASSRTGKNQPQHF. In nucleotides, the CDR3 is TGTGCCAGCAGCCGGACAGGGAAAAATCAGCCCCAGCATTTT.

This rearrangement joins TRBV7-9 to TRBJ1-1; 7 bases are shared with TRBD1. This CDR3 spans 15 amino acids. The junction had 10 bases not matched to a gene; V was cut back by 5 bases and J by 4 bases. The germline CDR1 and CDR2 sequences are SEHNR and FQNEAQ (reference sequence). This CDR3 is CASSLEDRATTEAFF. The DNA for the CDR3 is TGTGCCAGCAGCCTAGAAGACAGGGCGACCACTGAAGCTTTCTTT.

The table lists this clonotype with many counts. This CDR3 reads CASSSVSGGLYNEQFF. The CDR3 coding sequence is TGTGCCAGCAGCTCCGTTAGCGGGGGGTTGTACAATGAGCAGTTCTTC. The chain is built from TRBV27 and TRBJ2-1; 10 nucleotides align to TRBD2. Germline CDR1 and CDR2: MNHEY and SMNVEV (reference sequence). This CDR3 is built from 16 residues. The J segment lost 4 bases and the V segment lost 6 bases, leaving 9 bases of the junction unmatched.

There are a few counts of this clonotype. This chain links TRBV12-3 or TRBV12-4 with TRBJ1-1; D gene unclear. CDR3 size: 14 residues. V was clipped by 1 base and J by 6 bases, with 12 bases between them. The CDR3 here is CASSLGRGISEAFF. The DNA for the CDR3 is TGTGCCAGCAGTTTAGGGCGGGGTATTTCTGAAGCTTTCTTT.

This CDR3 is CSATTDSDHGYTF. The CDR3 coding sequence is TGCAGTGCTACTACGGACAGTGACCATGGCTACACCTTC. The chain combines TRBV20-1 with TRBJ1-2, with D perhaps TRBD1 (6 bases). This CDR3 has 13 amino acids. V was trimmed by 4 bases and J by 6 bases, leaving 15 bases between them. Germline lookup yields CDR1 DFQATT and CDR2 SNEGSKA (reference sequence).

This chain uses TRBV27 with TRBJ2-3; no reliable D call. Trimming stripped 5 bases from V and 2 bases from J, with 8 bases between. The CDR3 has 13 amino acids. Germline loops: CDR1 MNHEY, CDR2 SMNVEV (reference sequence). CDR3 region: CASSVSFTDTQYF. Here the CDR3 DNA reads TGTGCCAGCAGTGTCTCGTTCACAGATACGCAGTATTTT.

The chain employs TRBV20-1 and TRBJ1-2; D not certain. The CDR3 is made up of 17 amino acids. Trimming removed 0 bases at V and 2 bases at J, with 19 bases between. CDR1 and CDR2 from the germline V gene are DFQATT and SNEGSKA (reference sequence). CDR3 amino acids: CSARDSTFGRINYGYTF. CDR3 DNA: TGCAGTGCTAGAGATTCCACCTTCGGACGGATAAACTATGGCTACACCTTC.

This clonotype was counted a few times. The gene calls are TRBV14 and TRBJ1-2; D not certain. The CDR3 spans 15 residues. V lost 4 bases to trimming and J lost 4 bases, with 16 bases between them. Germline assignment: CDR1 SGHDN and CDR2 FVKESK. CDR3 nucleotide sequence: TGTGCCAGCAGCCCATCCCTGACGGAAGCCTATGGCTACACCTTC. Amino acids: CASSPSLTEAYGYTF.

The J gene is TRBJ2-2, the V gene TRBV7-2; 7 bases agree with TRBD2. V lost 8 bases to trimming and J lost 7 bases; unmatched junction nucleotides: 7. Germline lookup yields CDR1 SGHTA and CDR2 FQGNSA. The CDR3 extends over 13 amino acids. The CDR3 bases are TGTGCCAGCCGGGAGGCCCTGCTCGGGGAGCTGTTTTTT. It specifies CASREALLGELFF.

As to this clonotype: Given a much more abundant clone one base away, this may be a read error. The V and J genes are TRBV7-3 and TRBJ2-7; 10 nucleotides agree with TRBD2. Germline V CDR1 and CDR2: SGHTA, FQGTGA. The CDR3 contains 16 residues. V lost 4 bases to trimming and J lost 7 bases; unmatched junction nucleotides: 13. The CDR3 loop reads CASSSVLAGGYNEQYF. The DNA of the CDR3 is TGTGCCAGCAGCTCCGTGTTAGCGGGGGGCTACAATGAGCAGTACTTC. Complete variable domain (other parts from reference TRBV7-3 and TRBJ2-7): GAGVSQTPSNKVTEKGKYVELRCDPISGHTALYWYRQSLGQGPEFLIYFQGTGAADDSGLPNDRFFAVRPEGSVSTLKIQRTERGDSAVYLCASSSVLAGGYNEQYFGPGTRLTVT.

The V gene is TRBV11-2, the J gene TRBJ2-7; possible D gene TRBD1, 5 bases. CDR1 is SGHAT, CDR2 FQNNGV, per germline. V was clipped by 1 base and J by 9 bases, with 13 bases between them. The CDR3 extends over 13 amino acids. The CDR3 spells CASSLGDRQWQYF. In DNA, the CDR3 is TGTGCCAGCAGCTTAGGGGATAGACAGTGGCAGTACTTC.

The table lists this clonotype with a count of one. Given a much more abundant clone one base away, this may be a read error. The chain carries TRBV20-1 and TRBJ2-5; D is perhaps TRBD2 (5 bases). The CDR3 is 13 residues long. The germline V gene encodes CDR1 DFQATT and CDR2 SNEGSKA (reference sequence). Trimming removed 4 bases at V and 5 bases at J, with 14 bases between. The CDR3 coding sequence is TGCAGTGCTAACCCAGTCGGGGTGGAGACCCAGTACTTC. Translation gives CSANPVGVETQYF.

The chain carries TRBV6-5 and TRBJ1-2, with TRBD1 identical over 7 bases. Germline V gene data show CDR1 as MNHEY and CDR2 as SVGAGI. The CDR3 is made up of 14 amino acids. V was pared by 6 bases and J by 1 base, with 5 bases of the junction left unmatched. In DNA, the CDR3 is TGTGCCAGCAGCCGGGACAGACATAACTATGGCTACACCTTC. Encoded protein: CASSRDRHNYGYTF.

This clonotype was found many times. The chain joins TRBV10-3 to TRBJ1-2; D not certain. V dropped 10 bases and J dropped 3 bases, with 15 bases sitting between them. CDR1 is ENHRY, CDR2 SYGVKD, per germline. The CDR3 has 13 amino acids. The CDR3 reads CASNREDDYGYTF. Written as DNA, the CDR3 is TGTGCCAGCAATAGGGAGGACGACTATGGCTACACCTTC.

The chain combines TRBV10-3 with TRBJ2-7; D may be TRBD2 (6 bases). The J call is doubtful: the DNA matches TRBJ2-5 better. Germline assignment: CDR1 ENHRY and CDR2 SYGVKD. This CDR3 is 13 amino acids long. The CDR3 spells CAIREGRKGTQYF. The DNA of the CDR3 is TGTGCCATCAGGGAGGGGAGGAAAGGGACCCAGTACTTC.

V usage is TRBV3-1 and J usage is TRBJ2-3, with a weak D call TRBD2 (6 bases). The germline V gene encodes CDR1 LGHDT and CDR2 YNNKEL (reference sequence). V was trimmed by 4 bases and J by 0 bases, leaving 14 bases between them. The CDR3 is 16 residues long. CDR3 nucleotide sequence: TGTGCCAGCAGCCTGATGGGCGGGGTGAGCACAGATACGCAGTATTTT. Translation: CASSLMGGVSTDTQYF.

This clonotype turned up a few times. V gene TRBV27 combines with J gene TRBJ2-1, with 7 bases that match TRBD2. The ends lost 5 bases at V and 8 bases at J; junction bases unmatched: 15. The length of the CDR3 is 16 residues. Germline lookup yields CDR1 MNHEY and CDR2 SMNVEV (reference sequence). CDR3 sequence reads: CASSRGLGGGSHEQFF. In nucleotides, the CDR3 is TGTGCCAGCAGTAGAGGGTTGGGCGGGGGAAGCCATGAGCAGTTCTTC.

This clonotype was detected many times. V usage is TRBV7-6 and J usage is TRBJ2-7; possibly TRBD1 for D (5 bases). Germline CDR1 SGHVS, CDR2 FNYEAQ. The CDR3 is 14 residues long. V shed 5 bases and J shed 2 bases, with 13 bases lying between them. The CDR3 here is CASSPPGRTYEQYF. The CDR3 DNA follows: TGTGCCAGCAGCCCCCCAGGGCGGACCTACGAGCAGTACTTC.